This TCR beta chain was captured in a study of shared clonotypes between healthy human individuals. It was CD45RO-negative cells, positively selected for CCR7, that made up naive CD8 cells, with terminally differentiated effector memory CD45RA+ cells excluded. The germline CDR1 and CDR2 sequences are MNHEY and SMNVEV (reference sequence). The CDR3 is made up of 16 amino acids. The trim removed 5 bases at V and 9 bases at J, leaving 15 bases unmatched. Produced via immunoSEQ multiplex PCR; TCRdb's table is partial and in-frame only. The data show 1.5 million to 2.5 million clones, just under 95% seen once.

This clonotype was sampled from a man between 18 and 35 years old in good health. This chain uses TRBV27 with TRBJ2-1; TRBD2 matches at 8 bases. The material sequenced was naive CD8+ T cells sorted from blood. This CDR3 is CASSLPGLVGTGEQFF. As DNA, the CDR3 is TGTGCCAGCAGTCTCCCGGGACTAGTGGGCACCGGTGAGCAGTTCTTC.